The source of this T cell receptor beta chain is a study of molecular identifiers for immune sequencing clone quantification. This clonotype was detected ten times or more. Its antigen is not identified. The germline V gene encodes CDR1 MDHEN and CDR2 SYDVKM. The V end was cut by 8 bases, the J end by 0 bases, with 14 bases between. This CDR3 region has 15 residues. Study-wide results and caveats: Sharing of a barcode by identical TCR molecules could cause highly expanded clone sizes to be underestimated. Whereas naive cells kept under 1% of molecules in clones above 20 RNA copies, such clones held over 98% in effectors.

Naive CD8 sequencing libraries were generated from approximately 20,000 to 980,000 sorted cells, with 10%, 30% or 50% RNA as input. Both previously described methods and listed TCR primers were employed to make bulk TCR libraries. Using its own MiXCR run on the PCR reads, TCRdb lists one record per CDR3 protein. The table includes some 97,000 distinct CDR3 sequences, 36% detected once. The clonotype was recovered from a human donor in good health. Some libraries in this study had Jurkat cell RNA spiked in. The chain recombines TRBV28 with TRBJ1-5, with D uncertain. The specimen sequenced was naive CD8+ T cells from blood, with Jurkat cell RNA spiked in. Subset described: FACS-sorted CD8+CD4-CCR7+CD45RA+ naive T cells. CDR3 sequence (DNA): TGTGCCAGCGGCTTCGACGGATCTAGCAATCAGCCCCAGCATTTT. Amino acid sequence: CASGFDGSSNQPQHF.